The 27 T cell receptor beta chains below were found in one sample sequenced in a study of cytomegalovirus exposure and HLA in healthy donors. Primers included in the PCR were 60 Vbeta and 13 Jbeta primers. This table comes from immunoSEQ multiplex PCR, and its TCRdb copy is limited to in-frame clones, with some not included. This table has tens of thousands of clones, about 80% appearing once. The sequenced sample consisted of PBMCs. These receptors were collected from a man in his fifties in good health and CMV-seropositive.

Regarding this clone: This same CDR3 is encoded by further DNA sequences in the sample. The chain recombines TRBV27 with TRBJ2-3, with D perhaps TRBD1 (6 bases). In germline, CDR1 is MNHEY, CDR2 SMNVEV (reference sequence). The CDR3 consists of 16 residues. V lost 4 bases and J 8 bases, leaving 22 bases between the germline ends. CDR3 loop: CASSYSRRGLLGTQYF. CDR3 sequence (DNA): TGTGCCAGCAGTTATTCCCGCAGGGGCCTATTGGGTACGCAGTATTTT.

The chain has TRBV7-7 and TRBJ2-3; D is possibly TRBD2 (6 bases). The ends were cut back, 5 bases at V and 2 bases at J, with 17 bases in the middle. Germline V gives CDR1 SSHAT, CDR2 FNYEAQ (reference sequence). CDR3 length: 16 residues. The CDR3 DNA follows: TGTGCCAGCAGCCTCGGGGTAGCGGACACCACAGATACGCAGTATTTT. Its protein product is CASSLGVADTTDTQYF.

This clone was seen only once. This chain uses TRBV6-5 with TRBJ2-7, with 7 bases fitting TRBD1. Germline values: CDR1 MNHEY, CDR2 SVGAGI. The CDR3 is made up of 12 amino acids. Germline trimming cut 7 bases from V and 6 bases from J; bases unmatched to any gene: 6. The CDR3 is CASTTGDREQYF. The CDR3 DNA is TGTGCCAGCACTACAGGGGACCGCGAGCAGTACTTC.

The CDR3 loop is CASSSTTSGRANEQYF. The CDR3 nucleotides are TGTGCCAGCAGTTCTACGACTAGCGGGAGGGCCAACGAGCAGTACTTC. This chain joins TRBV27 and TRBJ2-7; TRBD2 matches at 14 bases. CDR1 and CDR2 (germline): MNHEY, SMNVEV (reference sequence). The ends lost 4 bases at V and 5 bases at J; junction bases unmatched: 7. CDR3 length equals 16 residues.

This clone came up once. CDR3 loop: CASSSPSYEQYF. The CDR3 nucleotides read TGTGCCAGCAGTTCTCCGTCCTACGAGCAGTACTTC. J is TRBJ2-7 and V is TRBV28; D is uncertain. Per the germline V gene, CDR1 is MDHEN and CDR2 is SYDVKM. V was pared by 4 bases and J by 1 base, with 5 bases between. The CDR3 extends over 12 amino acids.

The chain recombines TRBV7-8 with TRBJ1-1; unclear D gene. CDR1 and CDR2 (germline): SGHVS, FQNEAQ. There are 14 residues in the CDR3. The V end was cut by 1 base, the J end by 7 bases, with 13 bases between. CDR3 loop: CASSLGVLSLEAFF. CDR3 DNA: TGTGCCAGCAGCTTAGGAGTGCTCTCCCTTGAAGCTTTCTTT.

This rearrangement joins TRBV7-2 to TRBJ1-5; D is undetermined. V was cut by 4 bases and J by 6 bases, with 10 bases left in between. CDR1 and CDR2 (germline): SGHTA, FQGNSA. The CDR3 runs to 13 residues. CDR3 residues: CASSYTRGQPQHF. The CDR3 region has the DNA TGTGCCAGCAGCTACACGAGAGGTCAGCCCCAGCATTTT.

This rearrangement joins TRBV19 to TRBJ2-1, with D possibly matching TRBD1 (5 bases). The CDR3 has 15 residues. Germline V CDR1 and CDR2: LNHDA, SQIVND (reference sequence). Trimming removed 10 bases from V and 3 bases from J, with 19 bases in between. CDR3 DNA: TGTGCCACCGTCCCTCGGCAGGGTTACTACAATGAGCAGTTCTTC. Translated: CATVPRQGYYNEQFF.

As regards this clone: At one end, the junction sequence differs from germline, possibly due to a read error. This sequence joins TRBV7-7 and TRBJ2-3; 8 bases align to TRBD2. The germline V gene has CDR1 SSHAT and CDR2 FNYEAQ (reference sequence). The CDR3 length is 15 residues. The CDR3 DNA sequence: TGTGCTAGCAGCTCGAGCGGTAGCGGGGTTGATACGCAGTATTTT. It specifies CASSSSGSGVDTQYF.

The chain joins TRBV19 to TRBJ1-4; 7 positions match TRBD1. The CDR3 sequence is 13 residues long. Germline assignment: CDR1 LNHDA and CDR2 SQIVND (reference sequence). With 10 bases clipped from V and 8 bases from J, the junction kept 10 bases outside the gene matches. CDR3 bases: TGTGCCACCTTGGGACAGAGGAGGGAAAAACTGTTTTTT. Amino acids: CATLGQRREKLFF.

The chain joins TRBV9 to TRBJ1-2; D is perhaps TRBD1 (5 bases). The germline gives CDR1 SGDLS, CDR2 YYNGEE. Deletions cut 4 bases from V and 0 bases from J, with 7 bases between. The CDR3 length is 13 residues. The CDR3 nucleotides read TGTGCCAGCAGCCAGGGTACTAACTATGGCTACACCTTC. Translated, it gives CASSQGTNYGYTF. Variable domain in full (rest from reference TRBV9 and TRBJ1-2): DSGVTQTPKHLITATGQRVTLRCSPRSGDLSVYWYQQSLDQGLQFLIQYYNGEERAKGNILERFSAQQFPDLHSELNLSSLELGDSALYFCASSQGTNYGYTFGSGTRLTVV.

J is TRBJ2-3 and V is TRBV28; the D gene is possibly TRBD1 (5 bases). The J call may not be correct, given that the DNA end is closer to TRBJ2-1. CDR1 is MDHEN, CDR2 SYDVKM, per germline. CDR3 length: 17 amino acids. The CDR3 DNA sequence: TGTGCCAGCAGTTTGGCGCCCATAGCAGGGTATTACAATGAGCAGTTCTTC. Residues: CASSLAPIAGYYNEQFF.

There are a few counts of this clone. The chain carries TRBV7-9 and TRBJ2-7; a weak D match, TRBD2 (6 bases). The V gene lost 5 bases and the J gene lost 4 bases, with 15 bases spanning the gap. This CDR3 spans 14 amino acids. Germline V gene lookup returns CDR1 SEHNR and CDR2 FQNEAQ (reference sequence). CDR3 DNA: TGTGCCAGCAGCCCTCACCCAGGAGGGTACGAGCAGTACTTC. Protein: CASSPHPGGYEQYF.

Worth noting for this clone: One end of the junction does not line up with germline, which may come from a read error. The V gene is TRBV19, the J gene TRBJ1-1, with D possibly being TRBD1 (6 bases). The V gene's germline CDR1 is LNHDA and CDR2 SQIVND (reference sequence). This CDR3 spans 17 amino acids. The CDR3 sequence is CDSSIPPGQIMNTEAFF. CDR3 sequence (DNA): TGTGACAGTAGTATCCCGCCGGGACAAATAATGAACACTGAAGCTTTCTTT.

The chain couples TRBV5-1 to TRBJ2-3; tentative D call: TRBD1 (6 bases). The V gene lost 5 bases and the J gene lost 4 bases, with 11 bases spanning the gap. This CDR3 is built from 13 residues. Germline V gene sequence: CDR1 SGHRS, CDR2 YFSETQ. The CDR3 loop reads CASRSGTPDTQYF. Here the CDR3 DNA reads TGCGCCAGCAGATCTGGGACACCAGATACGCAGTATTTT. Using reference TRBV5-1 and TRBJ2-3 for the parts outside the CDR3, the full variable domain is KAGVTQTPRYLIKTRGQQVTLSCSPISGHRSVSWYQQTPGQGLQFLFEYFSETQRNKGNFPGRFSGRQFSNSRSEMNVSTLELGDSALYLCASRSGTPDTQYFGPGTRLTVL.

The gene calls are TRBV15 and TRBJ2-2; 10 positions match TRBD2. Looked up from germline, CDR1 is LNHNV and CDR2 is YYDKDF (reference sequence). Trimming removed 7 bases from V and 5 bases from J; junction bases left unmatched: 1. The CDR3 length is 13 residues. The CDR3 nucleotides read TGTGCCACCAAGCGGGAGGGGACCGGGGAGCTGTTTTTT. It yields the protein CATKREGTGELFF.

This clone was seen a single time. The V call is TRBV11-2, the J call TRBJ2-7, with TRBD2 matching over 8 bases. Losses at the gene ends were 2 bases for V and 0 bases for J; bases not matched to a gene: 3. CDR1 and CDR2 (germline): SGHAT, FQNNGV. The CDR3 consists of 15 residues. CDR3 region: CASSLSLAGSYEQYF. CDR3 DNA sequence: TGTGCCAGCAGCTTAAGTCTAGCGGGCTCCTACGAGCAGTACTTC.

This clone was observed a few times. The chain links TRBV6-1 to TRBJ1-4, with 7 nucleotides matching TRBD1. Germline V gene lookup returns CDR1 MNHNS and CDR2 SASEGT. The CDR3 loop spans 13 amino acids. After removal of 6 bases from V and 5 bases from J, the junction contained 3 bases not matched to a gene. CDR3 protein: CASRRQGNEKLFF. In DNA, the CDR3 is TGTGCCAGCAGGAGACAGGGAAATGAAAAACTGTTTTTT.

J is TRBJ1-5 and V is TRBV10-2; the match to TRBD1 covers 7 bases. The V gene's germline CDR1 is WSHSY and CDR2 SAAADI. The CDR3 runs 14 residues. After removal of 4 bases from V and 5 bases from J, the junction contained 5 bases not matched to a gene. The CDR3 loop reads CASSGTTGYQPQHF. The CDR3 bases are TGCGCCAGCAGTGGAACGACAGGGTATCAGCCCCAGCATTTT.

Notes on this clone: The germline gene is not matched at one end of the junction; a read error may be the cause. The chain joins TRBV7-9 to TRBJ2-7; possible D gene TRBD1, 8 bases. The CDR3 is made up of 12 amino acids. Germline assignment: CDR1 SEHNR and CDR2 FQNEAQ (reference sequence). CDR3 DNA: TGTTCCAGCGGGGACAGGCCCTACGAGCAGTACTTC. This encodes CSSGDRPYEQYF.

This clone came up a few times. An end of the junction does not agree with germline; a read error may underlie this. Other DNA sequences in the same sample also yield this CDR3. This chain joins TRBV4-3 and TRBJ2-1; D call uncertain. This CDR3 contains 17 residues. CDR1 is LGHNA and CDR2 is YSLEER in the germline V gene. DNA for the CDR3: TGCGCGAGCAGCCAAGATATGATCCTACTCATCTACAATGAGCAGTTCTTC. Its translation: CASSQDMILLIYNEQFF.

J is TRBJ2-1 and V is TRBV7-9, with 9 bases aligning to TRBD2. The CDR3 is 16 residues long. V lost 3 bases, J lost 7 bases, and 10 bases stayed unmatched. Germline V CDR1 and CDR2: SEHNR, FQNEAQ (reference sequence). The CDR3 sequence is CASSFFPAGGLNEQFF. The CDR3 DNA reads as TGTGCCAGCAGCTTTTTCCCCGCGGGAGGGCTGAATGAGCAGTTCTTC.

The genes are TRBV6-5 and TRBJ2-3; a possible D gene is TRBD2 (6 bases). V was trimmed by 0 bases and J by 13 bases, leaving 20 bases between them. The germline V gene has CDR1 MNHEY and CDR2 SVGAGI. CDR3 length: 15 residues. The CDR3 DNA follows: TGTGCCAGCAGTTACTCTGGGGCAGGGACTCGAGTGGAGTATTTT. It yields the protein CASSYSGAGTRVEYF.

In its sample, this clone was seen once. The chain uses TRBV4-1 and TRBJ1-2, with D possibly matching TRBD1 (6 bases). CDR3 size: 17 residues. The germline V gene encodes CDR1 MGHRA and CDR2 YSYEKL. V gave up 1 base and J gave up 5 bases, with 20 bases separating them. The CDR3 coding sequence is TGCGCCAGCAGCCAAGTAACGGGTACAGGGAGCAATTATGGCTACACCTTC. Residues: CASSQVTGTGSNYGYTF.

The sample holds one count of this clone. Other nucleotide sequences from this sample produce the same CDR3. The chain employs TRBV10-3 and TRBJ1-1; 8 nucleotides line up with TRBD1. The CDR3 totals 15 residues. V shed 8 bases and J 2 bases; nucleotides not matched to a gene: 10. CDR1 and CDR2 from the germline V gene are ENHRY and SYGVKD. For the CDR3, the DNA is TGTGCCATCGGGGGAACAGGGGGGCTAAACACTGAAGCTTTCTTT. It is translated as CAIGGTGGLNTEAFF.

The chain uses TRBV5-1 and TRBJ1-1; the match to TRBD1 covers 7 bases. The CDR3 has 13 residues. Germline V CDR1 and CDR2: SGHRS, YFSETQ. Germline trimming cut 10 bases from V and 11 bases from J; bases unmatched to any gene: 17. The CDR3 DNA is TGCGCCCCCAGCCCCGGGACAGAGCTCGGGGCTTTCTTT. As protein: CAPSPGTELGAFF.

The chain links TRBV9 to TRBJ2-1; 10 bases are a match to TRBD2. V gave up 9 bases and J gave up 1 base; unmatched junction bases: 10. Germline CDR1 reads SGDLS; CDR2 reads YYNGEE. The CDR3 has 16 residues. This CDR3 reads CATAPSGSRSYNEQFF. CDR3 DNA: TGTGCCACTGCCCCTAGCGGGAGTAGATCCTACAATGAGCAGTTCTTC.